Listed below are T cell receptor beta chains from one sample, sequenced in a study of cytomegalovirus exposure and HLA in healthy donors. The repertoire was sequenced with immunoSEQ multiplex PCR; TCRdb's copy has only in-frame clones and lacks some. This sample has 170,000 or so clones, with 80% to 85% found just once. Sequencing was performed on PBMCs. The receptors stem from a woman aged 18-29 years in good health and CMV-seropositive. Each CDR3 is given with its conserved first and last residue. D genes are given only for firm matches. Part of the rows lack a size; the others show once, few, many or a class for expanded clones.

CDR3 | DNA | V | D | size | J
CATLNIAGSDTQYF | TGTGCCACCCTCAATATAGCGGGGTCGGATACGCAGTATTTT | TRBV27 | TRBD2 | once | TRBJ2-3
CASISREARNSPLHF | TGTGCCAGCATCTCGCGGGAGGCTAGAAATTCACCCCTCCACTTT | TRBV2 | . | . | TRBJ1-6
CASSLSRGTGGFSNQPQHF | TGTGCCAGCAGCCTATCTCGTGGGACAGGGGGCTTTAGCAATCAGCCCCAGCATTTT | TRBV7-2 | TRBD1 | . | TRBJ1-5
CASRSGGTDTQYF | TGTGCCAGCAGGAGCGGGGGCACAGATACGCAGTATTTT | TRBV6-5 | TRBD2 | . | TRBJ2-3
CASSYPSSGVGEQYF | TGTGCCAGCAGTTACCCTTCTTCCGGGGTCGGCGAGCAGTACTTC | TRBV6-5 | . | . | TRBJ2-7
CASRPGQNSNQPQHF | TGTGCCAGCAGGCCGGGACAGAATAGCAATCAGCCCCAGCATTTT | TRBV2 | TRBD1 | once | TRBJ1-5
CASSQDGASGGADTQYF | TGTGCCAGCAGCCAAGATGGGGCAAGCGGGGGGGCAGATACGCAGTATTTT | TRBV4-2 | TRBD2 | . | TRBJ2-3
CASSVVQASTQYF | TGTGCCAGCAGCGTAGTCCAGGCGTCAACGCAGTATTTT | TRBV9 | . | once | TRBJ2-3
CSADRGQGEQYF | TGCAGCGCTGACAGGGGGCAAGGCGAGCAGTACTTC | TRBV29-1 | TRBD1 | once | TRBJ2-7
CASSIDTQGTIYF | TGTGCCAGCAGCATCGATACCCAGGGCACCATATATTTT | TRBV5-4 | . | few | TRBJ1-3
CASSGSTGRPQHF | TGTGCCAGCAGCGGGTCGACAGGCCGGCCCCAGCATTTT | TRBV9 | . | . | TRBJ1-5
CASSERQGNTEAFF | TGTGCCAGCAGCGAGAGACAGGGGAACACTGAAGCTTTCTTT | TRBV9 | TRBD1 | . | TRBJ1-1
CASSVPAAPKYNEQFF | TGTGCCAGCAGCGTTCCAGCGGCACCCAAATACAATGAGCAGTTCTTC | TRBV9 | . | once | TRBJ2-1
CASASTGNTEAFF | TGTGCCAGCGCCAGTACGGGAAACACTGAAGCTTTCTTT | TRBV9 | . | . | TRBJ1-1
CASSQLLQGREQYF | TGCGCCAGCAGCCAGCTTCTTCAGGGGCGCGAGCAGTACTTC | TRBV4-1 | . | . | TRBJ2-7
CASSDYRGMLGNTIYF | TGTGCCAGTAGTGACTACAGGGGGATGCTTGGAAACACCATATATTTT | TRBV19 | TRBD1 | . | TRBJ1-3
CASNEEDTQYF | TGTGCCAGTAATGAGGAGGATACGCAGTATTTT | TRBV19 | . | . | TRBJ2-3
CASSVDPPLAGNYEQYF | TGTGCCAGCAGCGTAGACCCACCGTTGGCGGGGAACTACGAGCAGTACTTC | TRBV9 | . | . | TRBJ2-7
CASRRQAPNEKLFF | TGCGCCAGCCGAAGACAGGCGCCTAATGAAAAACTGTTTTTT | TRBV5-1 | . | . | TRBJ1-4
CASSEEGTSGAMGTQYF | TGTGCCAGCAGTGAAGAAGGGACTAGCGGCGCGATGGGGACCCAGTACTTC | TRBV2 | TRBD2 | . | TRBJ2-5
CASTQAGGYLYEQYF | TGTGCCAGCACTCAAGCGGGGGGATACCTCTACGAGCAGTACTTC | TRBV7-8 | TRBD2 | . | TRBJ2-7
CASSPVGPPLHF | TGCGCCAGCAGCCCAGTGGGGCCACCCCTCCACTTT | TRBV4-1 | . | few | TRBJ1-6
CASTKAGGGRTEAFF | TGTGCCAGCACCAAGGCGGGCGGGGGGCGCACTGAAGCTTTCTTT | TRBV9 | . | . | TRBJ1-1
CASSLAPGFQETQYF | TGTGCCAGCAGCCTGGCCCCGGGATTCCAAGAGACCCAGTACTTC | TRBV11-2 | . | few | TRBJ2-5
CASSLSLPGTGYNEQFF | TGTGCCAGCAGCTTATCCCTCCCCGGGACTGGTTACAATGAGCAGTTCTTC | TRBV11-3 | . | . | TRBJ2-1
CAISEGLGGPDTQYF | TGTGCCATCAGTGAGGGACTAGGAGGTCCAGATACGCAGTATTTT | TRBV10-3 | TRBD2 | few | TRBJ2-3
CASFPMGTDTQYF | TGTGCCAGCTTCCCTATGGGCACAGATACGCAGTATTTT | TRBV5-5 | . | . | TRBJ2-3
CASSEGRGVTYNEQFF | TGTGCCAGCAGTGAAGGGCGGGGGGTTACCTACAATGAGCAGTTCTTC | TRBV6-1 | TRBD2 | . | TRBJ2-1
CASSRVNTGELFF | TGTGCCAGCAGCCGGGTGAACACCGGGGAGCTGTTTTTT | TRBV27 | . | . | TRBJ2-2
CATSRAGGHYEQYF | TGTGCCACCAGCAGAGCAGGGGGTCACTACGAGCAGTACTTC | TRBV15 | TRBD1 | . | TRBJ2-7
CASSIGQPSNQPQHF | TGTGCCAGTAGTATTGGGCAGCCTAGCAATCAGCCCCAGCATTTT | TRBV19 | . | few | TRBJ1-5
CASSTGTGVPYEQYF | TGTGCCAGCAGCACCGGGACAGGGGTTCCCTACGAGCAGTACTTC | TRBV7-6 | TRBD1 | . | TRBJ2-7
CAITRQGSYEQYF | TGTGCCATCACGCGTCAGGGGTCTTACGAGCAGTACTTC | TRBV10-3 | . | once | TRBJ2-7
CASSLGGQYEQYF | TGTGCCAGCAGCTTGGGCGGTCAGTACGAGCAGTACTTC | TRBV5-4 | . | . | TRBJ2-7
CASSWGGARTGELFF | TGTGCCAGCAGCTGGGGGGGTGCCAGAACCGGGGAGCTGTTTTTT | TRBV5-4 | TRBD2 | few | TRBJ2-2
CASRGDRGYEKLFF | TGTGCCAGCAGGGGTGACAGGGGGTATGAAAAACTGTTTTTT | TRBV7-8 | TRBD1 | . | TRBJ1-4
CASLDGGGQPQHF | TGTGCCAGCCTTGATGGGGGCGGTCAGCCCCAGCATTTT | TRBV6-1 | . | . | TRBJ1-5
CASSPFGGVQETQYF | TGTGCCAGCAGTCCTTTTGGCGGGGTTCAAGAGACCCAGTACTTC | TRBV6-1 | . | . | TRBJ2-5
CASSLEGTDNEQFF | TGTGCCAGCAGCTTAGAAGGGACAGACAATGAGCAGTTCTTC | TRBV13 | TRBD1 | . | TRBJ2-1
CASILAGAETQYF | TGTGCCAGCATACTAGCGGGGGCAGAGACCCAGTACTTC | TRBV28 | TRBD2 | . | TRBJ2-5
CSVARVGTGELFF | TGCAGCGTTGCCAGGGTTGGCACCGGGGAGCTGTTTTTT | TRBV29-1 | . | few | TRBJ2-2
CASSRGTDTQYF | TGTGCCAGCTCACGAGGCACAGATACGCAGTATTTT | TRBV18 | . | . | TRBJ2-3
CASARNSNQPQHF | TGTGCCAGCGCCAGAAATAGCAATCAGCCCCAGCATTTT | TRBV27 | . | . | TRBJ1-5
CASSQTAIGGRESEQFF | TGCGCCAGCAGCCAAACCGCGATCGGGGGGCGGGAGAGTGAGCAGTTCTTC | TRBV5-1 | . | once | TRBJ2-1
CASSLGGQGRTDTQYF | TGTGCCAGCAGCTTAGGTGGACAGGGGCGCACAGATACGCAGTATTTT | TRBV7-6 | TRBD1 | . | TRBJ2-3
CATKGWADYSNQPQHF | TGCGCCACCAAAGGATGGGCAGACTATAGCAATCAGCCCCAGCATTTT | TRBV10-1 | . | . | TRBJ1-5
CASSPDRMEPQHF | TGTGCCAGCAGTCCGGACAGGATGGAGCCCCAGCATTTT | TRBV6-5 | TRBD1 | . | TRBJ1-5
CASSKNMVFRELFF | TGTGCCAGCAGCAAAAACATGGTCTTCCGGGAGCTGTTTTTT | TRBV11-2 | . | . | TRBJ2-2
CASRGSAGGAGETQYF | TGCGCCAGCAGAGGGTCGGCGGGTGGAGCCGGCGAGACCCAGTACTTC | TRBV5-1 | . | . | TRBJ2-5
CASSVVSLGGNTEAFF | TGTGCCAGCAGCGTAGTCTCCCTCGGGGGGAACACTGAAGCTTTCTTT | TRBV9 | . | . | TRBJ1-1
CASSGGGLKAEAFF | TGTGCCAGCAGTGGCGGGGGGCTCAAAGCTGAAGCTTTCTTT | TRBV28 | . | . | TRBJ1-1